The T cell receptor (beta chain) described here comes from a study of blood T cell repertoires in COVID-19. Study as a whole: T cells, B-cell-depleted T cells, or PBMCs supplied cDNA or gDNA.

Authors' data handling: Cell counts per sample came from amplifying reference gene primers. TCRdb's copy holds only in-frame clones and misses some; the assay was immunoSEQ multiplex PCR. For V, J and clone size, that table is used; D and trimming come from the DNA. The sample has around 200,000 clones, roughly 86% seen once. This CDR3 comprises 18 residues. Germline V gene lookup returns CDR1 MGHRA and CDR2 YSYEKL. The V end lost 2 bases, the J end lost 0 bases, and 20 bases lay between the germline ends. The sequenced material came from peripheral blood. This chain links TRBV4-1 with TRBJ2-7, with D maybe TRBD2 (6 bases). This clonotype was sampled from a middle-aged man with active or convalescent COVID-19. CDR3 region: CASSQKRYGTGSSYEQYF. Here the CDR3 DNA reads TGCGCCAGCAGCCAAAAGAGGTACGGGACTGGGAGCTCCTACGAGCAGTACTTC.